The 2 T cell receptor beta chains given below trace back to one sample, sequenced in a study of PD-1 blockade in classical Hodgkin lymphoma. Relapse was seen in all patients after autologous stem cell transplantation, and brentuximab vedotin exposure was variable. The table came from immunoSEQ multiplex PCR; TCRdb's copy has only in-frame clones and leaves some out. The sample contains tens of thousands of clones, around 73% of which appear only once. The sample in question was peripheral blood mononuclear cells (PBMCs), obtained before the second cycle of nivolumab. Receptor source: a human donor with classical Hodgkin lymphoma.

The rearrangement links TRBV7-2 to TRBJ2-2; 10 bases line up with TRBD2. After removal of 6 bases from V and 5 bases from J, the junction contained 9 bases not matched to a gene. The CDR3 runs 16 residues. Per germline, CDR1 SGHTA and CDR2 FQGNSA. CDR3 coding DNA: TGTGCCAGCAGTCTTAGCGGGGGGCAGGGAACCGGGGAGCTGTTTTTT. Residues: CASSLSGGQGTGELFF. Combining the CDR3 with reference TRBV7-2 and TRBJ2-2 gives the whole variable domain GAGVSQSPSNKVTEKGKDVELRCDPISGHTALYWYRQSLGQGLEFLIYFQGNSAPDKSGLPSDRFSAERTGGSVSTLTIQRTQQEDSAVYLCASSLSGGQGTGELFFGEGSRLTVL.

The chain employs TRBV19 and TRBJ1-5, with 10 positions matching TRBD1. This CDR3 is built from 16 residues. Germline CDR1 LNHDA, CDR2 SQIVND (reference sequence). V shed 6 bases and J 4 bases; nucleotides not matched to a gene: 9. CDR3 sequence: CASSRDRGWGNQPQHF. CDR3 DNA sequence: TGTGCCAGTAGCCGGGACAGGGGATGGGGGAATCAGCCCCAGCATTTT.